The 10 T cell receptor beta chains listed next were all sequenced from one sample in a study of T cells in Graves' hyperthyroidism and ophthalmopathy. Researchers amplified the TCR beta CDR3 regions from RNA transcripts. RT-PCR in the first round (using the HTBI primer set) targeted the TCR CDR3. TCRdb re-called the multiplex PCR reads with MiXCR, one entry per CDR3 protein. Seen here are some 250,000 distinct CDR3 sequences, roughly 14% observed once, and the top ten hold roughly 14%. The material sequenced was blood. These receptors came from a woman aged 40 to 50 with Graves' hyperthyroidism that later progressed to Graves' ophthalmopathy.

There are many counts of this clonotype. This chain connects TRBV3-1 to TRBJ2-7, with 9 bases identical to TRBD1. CDR1 LGHDT and CDR2 YNNKEL come from the germline V gene (reference sequence). The CDR3 length is 16 residues. V shed 3 bases and J 2 bases; nucleotides not matched to a gene: 8. The CDR3 DNA reads TGTGCCAGCAGCCAGAGATCCGGGACAGGGCCCTACGAGCAGTACTTC. Translation: CASSQRSGTGPYEQYF.

The chain employs TRBV9 and TRBJ2-7; D is unclear. The germline V gene encodes CDR1 SGDLS and CDR2 YYNGEE. Trimming shortened V by 4 bases and J by 0 bases, and 14 bases separated the two germline ends. The CDR3 length is 15 residues. The CDR3 here is CASSSTARHSYEQYF. Here the CDR3 DNA reads TGTGCCAGCAGCTCAACTGCGAGACACTCCTACGAGCAGTACTTC.

The sample holds many counts of this clonotype. The chain joins TRBV28 to TRBJ2-3; D might be TRBD1 (5 bases). The CDR3 covers 15 residues. Germline V gene data show CDR1 as MDHEN and CDR2 as SYDVKM. V gave up 3 bases and J gave up 6 bases, with 16 bases separating them. The CDR3 DNA reads TGTGCCAGCAGTTTGGGGCAGTTGGGGTTCGATACGCAGTATTTT. It is translated as CASSLGQLGFDTQYF.

This clonotype was observed many times. The chain joins TRBV5-5 to TRBJ2-1, with 9 bases that match TRBD2. Germline V gene lookup returns CDR1 SGHKS and CDR2 YYEKEE (reference sequence). Losses at the gene ends were 5 bases for V and 4 bases for J; bases not matched to a gene: 4. The CDR3 covers 14 residues. CDR3 sequence (DNA): TGTGCCAGCAGTAGCGGGAGTCCTTACAATGAGCAGTTCTTC. Amino acid sequence: CASSSGSPYNEQFF.

The V and J genes are TRBV11-2 and TRBJ2-5, with TRBD2 matching 12 bases. The germline V gene has CDR1 SGHAT and CDR2 FQNNGV. The CDR3 is 15 amino acids. J gave up 2 bases and V 3 bases, and 1 base lay outside the gene matches. This CDR3 reads CASSFLAGGQETQYF. The CDR3 bases are TGTGCCAGCAGCTTTCTAGCGGGAGGGCAAGAGACCCAGTACTTC. Full variable domain (remainder filled in from reference TRBV11-2 and TRBJ2-5): EAGVAQSPRYKIIEKRQSVAFWCNPISGHATLYWYQQILGQGPKLLIQFQNNGVVDDSQLPKDRFSAERLKGVDSTLKIQPAKLEDSAVYLCASSFLAGGQETQYFGPGTRLLVL.

The chain couples TRBV10-3 to TRBJ2-5, with unresolved D. Germline CDR1 ENHRY, CDR2 SYGVKD. Trimming shortened V by 2 bases and J by 5 bases, and 9 bases separated the two germline ends. The CDR3 consists of 13 residues. In nucleotides, the CDR3 is TGTGCCATCAGTGAGCCCCACATGGAGACCCAGTACTTC. Translated, it gives CAISEPHMETQYF.

The chain uses TRBV20-1 and TRBJ2-7; 9 nucleotides align to TRBD1. This CDR3 comprises 15 residues. The germline V gene has CDR1 DFQATT and CDR2 SNEGSKA (reference sequence). V trimming: 6 bases; J trimming: 5 bases; junction bases outside the gene matches: 14. CDR3 DNA sequence: TGCAGTGCCAGGCCAGTGGGACAGGGCTTAAACGAGCAGTACTTC. Its protein is CSARPVGQGLNEQYF.

This clonotype was seen many times. V usage is TRBV10-3 and J usage is TRBJ2-1; weak D call: TRBD2 (5 bases). The length of the CDR3 is 14 residues. Deletions cut 3 bases from V and 10 bases from J, with 16 bases between. Germline values: CDR1 ENHRY, CDR2 SYGVKD. In nucleotides, the CDR3 is TGTGCCATCAGTGAATCACTTCCGAGAGGGGAGCAGTTCTTC. Protein sequence: CAISESLPRGEQFF.

The V gene is TRBV9, the J gene TRBJ2-1; TRBD2 matches 12 bases. This CDR3 comprises 17 residues. Per the germline V gene, CDR1 is SGDLS and CDR2 is YYNGEE. J was trimmed by 8 bases and V by 4 bases; bases with no gene match: 13. The chain's CDR3 is CASSNPKTSGSFDEQFF. CDR3 nucleotides: TGTGCCAGCAGCAACCCCAAGACTAGCGGGAGTTTCGATGAGCAGTTCTTC.

This clonotype was seen at least ten times. The V call is TRBV28, the J call TRBJ2-7, with a possible D match to TRBD2 (6 bases). The V and J ends lost 6 bases and 7 bases respectively, with 13 bases between them. The CDR3 covers 12 residues. Germline-derived CDR1 and CDR2 are MDHEN and SYDVKM. This CDR3 is CASSPGVYEQYF. Here the CDR3 DNA reads TGTGCCAGCAGCCCGGGGGTTTATGAGCAGTACTTC.